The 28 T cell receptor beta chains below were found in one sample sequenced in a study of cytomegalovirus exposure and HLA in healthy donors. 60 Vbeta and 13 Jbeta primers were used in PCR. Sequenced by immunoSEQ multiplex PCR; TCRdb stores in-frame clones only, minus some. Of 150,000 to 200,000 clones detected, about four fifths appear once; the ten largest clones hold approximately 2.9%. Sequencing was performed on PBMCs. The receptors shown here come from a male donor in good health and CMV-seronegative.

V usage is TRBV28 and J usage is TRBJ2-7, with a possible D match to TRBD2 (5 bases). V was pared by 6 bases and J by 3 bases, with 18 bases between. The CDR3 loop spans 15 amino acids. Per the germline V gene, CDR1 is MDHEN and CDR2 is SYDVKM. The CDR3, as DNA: TGTGCCAGCAGGGATACTAGTAAAATTTTCTACGAGCAGTACTTC. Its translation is CASRDTSKIFYEQYF.

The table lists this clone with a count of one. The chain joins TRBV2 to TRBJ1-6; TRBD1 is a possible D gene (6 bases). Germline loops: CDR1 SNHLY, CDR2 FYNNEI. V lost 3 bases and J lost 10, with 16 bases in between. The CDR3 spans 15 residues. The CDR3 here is CASSDTDRFFSPLHF. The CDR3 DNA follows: TGTGCCAGCAGTGACACGGACAGATTTTTCTCACCCCTCCACTTT.

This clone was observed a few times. The CDR3 loop is CASSEAGGGYYGYTF. The CDR3 DNA sequence: TGTGCCAGCAGTGAGGCGGGAGGGGGGTACTATGGCTACACCTTC. This chain uses TRBV6-1 with TRBJ1-2; a possible D gene is TRBD1 (6 bases). Germline values: CDR1 MNHNS, CDR2 SASEGT. Deletions cut 3 bases from V and 3 bases from J, with 14 bases between. CDR3 length equals 15 residues.

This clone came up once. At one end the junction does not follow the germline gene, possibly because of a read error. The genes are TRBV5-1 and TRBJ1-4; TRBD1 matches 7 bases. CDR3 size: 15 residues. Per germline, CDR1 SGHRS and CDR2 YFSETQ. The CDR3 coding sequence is TGCGCCAGCACCTTGATCGGGACAGCTAATGAAAAACTGTTTTTT. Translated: CASTLIGTANEKLFF.

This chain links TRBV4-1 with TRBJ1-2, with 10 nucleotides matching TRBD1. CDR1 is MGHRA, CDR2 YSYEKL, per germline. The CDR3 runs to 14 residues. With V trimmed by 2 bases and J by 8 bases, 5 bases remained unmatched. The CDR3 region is CASSQPGQGRGYTF. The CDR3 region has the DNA TGCGCCAGCAGCCAACCGGGACAGGGGAGGGGCTACACCTTC.

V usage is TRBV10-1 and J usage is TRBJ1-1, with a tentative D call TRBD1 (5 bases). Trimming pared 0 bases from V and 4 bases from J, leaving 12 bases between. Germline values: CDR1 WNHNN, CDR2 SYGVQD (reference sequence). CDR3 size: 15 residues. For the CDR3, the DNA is TGCGCCAGCAGTGAGTCGACGGGGGGTGCCACTGAAGCTTTCTTT. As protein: CASSESTGGATEAFF.

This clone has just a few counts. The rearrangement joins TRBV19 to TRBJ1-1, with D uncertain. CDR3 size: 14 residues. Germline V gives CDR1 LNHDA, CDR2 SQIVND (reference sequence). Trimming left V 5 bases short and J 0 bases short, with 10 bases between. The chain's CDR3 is CASSHREMNTEAFF. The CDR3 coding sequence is TGTGCCAGTAGTCACCGGGAGATGAACACTGAAGCTTTCTTT. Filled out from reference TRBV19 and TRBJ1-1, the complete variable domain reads DGGITQSPKYLFRKEGQNVTLSCEQNLNHDAMYWYRQDPGQGLRLIYYSQIVNDFQKGDIAEGYSVSREKKESFPLTVTSAQKNPTAFYLCASSHREMNTEAFFGQGTRLTVV.

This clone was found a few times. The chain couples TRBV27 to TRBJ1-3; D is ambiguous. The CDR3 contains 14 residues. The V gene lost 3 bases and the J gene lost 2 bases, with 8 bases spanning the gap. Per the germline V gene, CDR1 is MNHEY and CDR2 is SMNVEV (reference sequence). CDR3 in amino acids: CASSLGGTGNTIYF. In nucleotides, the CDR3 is TGTGCCAGCAGTTTGGGAGGGACTGGAAACACCATATATTTT.

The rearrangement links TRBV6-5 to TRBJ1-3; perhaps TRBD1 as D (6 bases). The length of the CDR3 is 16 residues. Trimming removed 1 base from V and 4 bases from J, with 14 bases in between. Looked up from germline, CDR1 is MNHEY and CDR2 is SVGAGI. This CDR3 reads CASSYYSTGLGNTIYF. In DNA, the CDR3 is TGTGCCAGCAGTTACTACAGTACAGGGTTGGGAAACACCATATATTTT.

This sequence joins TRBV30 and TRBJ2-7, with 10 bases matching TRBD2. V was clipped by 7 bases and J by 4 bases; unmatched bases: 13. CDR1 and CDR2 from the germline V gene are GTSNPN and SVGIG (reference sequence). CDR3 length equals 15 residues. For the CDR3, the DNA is TGTGCCTCTCCAAAGGGAGCGGGAGGGTCTTACGAGCAGTACTTC. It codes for CASPKGAGGSYEQYF.

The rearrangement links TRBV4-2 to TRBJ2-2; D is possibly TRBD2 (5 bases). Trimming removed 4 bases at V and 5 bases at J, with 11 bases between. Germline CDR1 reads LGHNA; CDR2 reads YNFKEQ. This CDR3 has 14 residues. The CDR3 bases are TGTGCCAGCAGCCCCGGAGGCAGAACCGGGGAGCTGTTTTTT. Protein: CASSPGGRTGELFF.

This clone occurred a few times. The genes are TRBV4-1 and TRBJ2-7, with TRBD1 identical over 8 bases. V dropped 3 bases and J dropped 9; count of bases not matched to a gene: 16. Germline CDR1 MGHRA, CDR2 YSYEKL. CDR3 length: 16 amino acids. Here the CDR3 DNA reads TGCGCCAGCAGCCATCCGTTCGGTCGACAGGGGAAAGTGCAGTACTTC. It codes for CASSHPFGRQGKVQYF.

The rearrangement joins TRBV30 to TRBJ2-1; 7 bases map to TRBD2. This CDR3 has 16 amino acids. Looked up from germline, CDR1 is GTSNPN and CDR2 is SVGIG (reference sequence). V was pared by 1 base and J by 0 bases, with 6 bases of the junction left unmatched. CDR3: CAWSGLAATSYNEQFF. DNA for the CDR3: TGTGCCTGGAGTGGCCTAGCGGCGACCTCCTACAATGAGCAGTTCTTC.

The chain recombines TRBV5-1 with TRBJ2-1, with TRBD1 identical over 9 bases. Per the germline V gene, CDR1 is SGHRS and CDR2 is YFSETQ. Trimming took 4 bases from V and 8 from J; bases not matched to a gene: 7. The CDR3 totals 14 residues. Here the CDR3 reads CASSPDRGSYEQFF. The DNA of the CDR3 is TGCGCCAGCAGCCCAGACAGGGGGTCGTATGAGCAGTTCTTC.

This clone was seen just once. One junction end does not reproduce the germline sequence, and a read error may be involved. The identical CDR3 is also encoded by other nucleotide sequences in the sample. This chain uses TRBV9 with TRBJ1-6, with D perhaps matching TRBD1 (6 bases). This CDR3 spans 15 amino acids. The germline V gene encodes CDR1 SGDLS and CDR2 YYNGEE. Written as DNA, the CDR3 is TGTGCCAGCAGCGTAGCAGGGGTCTATAATTCCCCCCTCCACTTT. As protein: CASSVAGVYNSPLHF. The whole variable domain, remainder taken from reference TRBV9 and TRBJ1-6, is DSGVTQTPKHLITATGQRVTLRCSPRSGDLSVYWYQQSLDQGLQFLIQYYNGEERAKGNILERFSAQQFPDLHSELNLSSLELGDSALYFCASSVAGVYNSPLHFGNGTRLTVT.

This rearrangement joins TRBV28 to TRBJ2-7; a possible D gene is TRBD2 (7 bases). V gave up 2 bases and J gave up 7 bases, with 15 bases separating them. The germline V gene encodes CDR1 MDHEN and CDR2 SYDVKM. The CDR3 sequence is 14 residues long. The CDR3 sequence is CASSLSGTRVEQYF. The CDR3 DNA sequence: TGTGCCAGCAGTTTAAGCGGGACACGGGTTGAGCAGTACTTC.

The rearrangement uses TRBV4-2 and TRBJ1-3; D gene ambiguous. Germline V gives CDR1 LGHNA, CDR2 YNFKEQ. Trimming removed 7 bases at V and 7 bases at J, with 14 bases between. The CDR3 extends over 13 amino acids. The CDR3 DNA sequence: TGTGCCAGCACTTTCTTGGGAGGGAACACCATATATTTT. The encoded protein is CASTFLGGNTIYF.

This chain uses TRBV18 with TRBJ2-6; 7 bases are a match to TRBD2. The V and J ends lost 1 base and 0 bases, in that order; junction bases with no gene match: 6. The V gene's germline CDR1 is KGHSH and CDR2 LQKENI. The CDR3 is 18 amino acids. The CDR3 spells CASSPRGGSVSGANVLTF. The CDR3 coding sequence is TGTGCCAGCTCACCACGGGGGGGATCTGTCTCTGGGGCCAACGTCCTGACTTTC.

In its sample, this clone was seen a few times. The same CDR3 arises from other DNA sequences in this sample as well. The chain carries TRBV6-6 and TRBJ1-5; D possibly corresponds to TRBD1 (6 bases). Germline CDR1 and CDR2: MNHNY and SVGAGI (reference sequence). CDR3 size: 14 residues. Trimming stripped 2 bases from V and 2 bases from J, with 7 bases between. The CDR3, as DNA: TGTGCCAGCAGTTACGCAGGGGGCAATCAGCCCCAGCATTTT. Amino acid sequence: CASSYAGGNQPQHF.

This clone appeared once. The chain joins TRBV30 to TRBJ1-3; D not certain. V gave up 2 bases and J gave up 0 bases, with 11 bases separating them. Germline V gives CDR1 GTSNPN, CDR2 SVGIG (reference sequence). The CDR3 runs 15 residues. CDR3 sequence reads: CAWSISGSSGNTIYF. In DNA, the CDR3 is TGTGCCTGGAGTATCAGTGGCTCCTCTGGAAACACCATATATTTT.

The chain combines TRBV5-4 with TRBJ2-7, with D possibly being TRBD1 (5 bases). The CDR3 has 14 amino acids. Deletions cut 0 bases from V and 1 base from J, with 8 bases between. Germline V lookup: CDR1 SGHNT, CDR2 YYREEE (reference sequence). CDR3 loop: CASSLGQRSYEQYF. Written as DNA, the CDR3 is TGTGCCAGCAGCTTGGGACAGAGGTCCTACGAGCAGTACTTC.

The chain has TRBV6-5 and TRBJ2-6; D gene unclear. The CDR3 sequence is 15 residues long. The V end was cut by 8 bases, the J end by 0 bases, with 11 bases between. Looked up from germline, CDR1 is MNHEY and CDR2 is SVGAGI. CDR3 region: CASRLTYSGANVLTF. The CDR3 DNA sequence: TGTGCCAGCCGTCTTACCTACTCTGGGGCCAACGTCCTGACTTTC.

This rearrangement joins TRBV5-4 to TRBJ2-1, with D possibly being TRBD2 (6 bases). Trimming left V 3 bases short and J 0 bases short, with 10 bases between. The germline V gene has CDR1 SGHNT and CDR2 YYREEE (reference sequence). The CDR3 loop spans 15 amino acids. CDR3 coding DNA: TGTGCCAGCAGCTCGGAGGGAAGCTCCTACAATGAGCAGTTCTTC. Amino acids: CASSSEGSSYNEQFF.

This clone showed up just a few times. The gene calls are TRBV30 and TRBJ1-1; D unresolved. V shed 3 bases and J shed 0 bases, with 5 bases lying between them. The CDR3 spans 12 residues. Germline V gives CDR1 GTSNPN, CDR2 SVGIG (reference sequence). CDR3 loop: CAWSYLNTEAFF. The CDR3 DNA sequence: TGTGCCTGGAGCTACCTGAACACTGAAGCTTTCTTT.

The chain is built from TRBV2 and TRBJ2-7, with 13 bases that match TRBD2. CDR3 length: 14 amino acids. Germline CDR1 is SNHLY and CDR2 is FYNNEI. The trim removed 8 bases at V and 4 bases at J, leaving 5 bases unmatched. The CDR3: CASPGLAGRYEQYF. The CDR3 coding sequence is TGTGCCAGCCCGGGACTAGCGGGACGTTACGAGCAGTACTTC.

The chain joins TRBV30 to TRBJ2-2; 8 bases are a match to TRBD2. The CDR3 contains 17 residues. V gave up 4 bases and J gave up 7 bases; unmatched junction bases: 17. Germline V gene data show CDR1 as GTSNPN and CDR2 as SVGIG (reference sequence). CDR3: CAWKNFNGRGSVGELFF. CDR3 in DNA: TGTGCCTGGAAAAATTTTAACGGGAGGGGGTCGGTCGGGGAGCTGTTTTTT.

CDR3 DNA sequence: TGCAGCGTTGAAGAACAGGATCACTATGGCTACACCTTC. This gives the protein CSVEEQDHYGYTF. The chain carries TRBV29-1 and TRBJ1-2; a weak D match, TRBD1 (5 bases). The germline CDR1 and CDR2 sequences are SQVTM and ANQGSEA. The CDR3 totals 13 residues. V shed 0 bases and J shed 3 bases, with 8 bases lying between them.

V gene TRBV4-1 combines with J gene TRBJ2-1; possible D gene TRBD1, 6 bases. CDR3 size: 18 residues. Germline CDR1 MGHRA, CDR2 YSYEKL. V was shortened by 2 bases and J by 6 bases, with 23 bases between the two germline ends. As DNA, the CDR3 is TGCGCCAGCAGCCAATTTGCGCAGGGGTCGATCATCAGCAATGAGCAGTTCTTC. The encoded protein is CASSQFAQGSIISNEQFF.